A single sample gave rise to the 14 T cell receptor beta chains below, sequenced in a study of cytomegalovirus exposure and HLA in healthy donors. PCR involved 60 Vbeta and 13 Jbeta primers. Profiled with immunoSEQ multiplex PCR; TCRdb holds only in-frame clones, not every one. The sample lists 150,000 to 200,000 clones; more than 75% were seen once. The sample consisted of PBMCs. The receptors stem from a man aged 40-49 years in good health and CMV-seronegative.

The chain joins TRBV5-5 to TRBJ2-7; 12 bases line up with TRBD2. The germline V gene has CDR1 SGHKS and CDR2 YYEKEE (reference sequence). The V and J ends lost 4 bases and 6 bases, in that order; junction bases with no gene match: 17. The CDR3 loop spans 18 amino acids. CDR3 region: CASSRGGAGLAGQIEQYF. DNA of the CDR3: TGTGCCAGCAGCCGTGGGGGGGCTGGACTAGCGGGGCAGATCGAGCAGTACTTC.

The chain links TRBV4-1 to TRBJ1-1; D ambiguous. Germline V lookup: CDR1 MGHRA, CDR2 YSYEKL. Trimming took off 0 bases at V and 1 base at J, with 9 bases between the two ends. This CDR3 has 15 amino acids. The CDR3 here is CASSQDRGENTEAFF. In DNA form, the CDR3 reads TGCGCCAGCAGCCAAGATCGGGGAGAGAACACTGAAGCTTTCTTT.

CDR3 loop: CASSSSFLQYF. The CDR3, as DNA: TGTGCCAGCAGCTCCTCCTTCCTGCAGTACTTC. This sequence joins TRBV7-2 and TRBJ2-5; D gene ambiguous. There are 11 residues in the CDR3. CDR1 is SGHTA and CDR2 is FQGNSA in the germline V gene. V was pared by 4 bases and J by 11 bases, with 11 bases between.

This CDR3 is CASSPQGADGTEAFF. For the CDR3, the DNA is TGTGCCAGCAGCCCCCAGGGGGCGGACGGCACTGAAGCTTTCTTT. This rearrangement joins TRBV7-9 to TRBJ1-1, with 8 bases matching TRBD1. V was pared by 5 bases and J by 4 bases, with 9 bases of the junction left unmatched. Per germline, CDR1 SEHNR and CDR2 FQNEAQ (reference sequence). The length of the CDR3 is 15 residues.

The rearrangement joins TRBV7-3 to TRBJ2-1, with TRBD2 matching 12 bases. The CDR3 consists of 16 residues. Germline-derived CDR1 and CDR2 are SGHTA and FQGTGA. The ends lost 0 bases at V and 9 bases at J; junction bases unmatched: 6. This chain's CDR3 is CASSLTALAGGGEQFF. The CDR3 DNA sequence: TGTGCCAGCAGCTTAACGGCTCTAGCGGGAGGGGGTGAGCAGTTCTTC.

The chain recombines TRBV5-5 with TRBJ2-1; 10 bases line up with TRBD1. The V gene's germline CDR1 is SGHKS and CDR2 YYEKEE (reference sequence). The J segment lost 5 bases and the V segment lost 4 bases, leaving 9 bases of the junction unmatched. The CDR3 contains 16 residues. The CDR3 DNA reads TGTGCCAGCAGCCGATACGCCGGGACAGGGGACAATGAGCAGTTCTTC. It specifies CASSRYAGTGDNEQFF.

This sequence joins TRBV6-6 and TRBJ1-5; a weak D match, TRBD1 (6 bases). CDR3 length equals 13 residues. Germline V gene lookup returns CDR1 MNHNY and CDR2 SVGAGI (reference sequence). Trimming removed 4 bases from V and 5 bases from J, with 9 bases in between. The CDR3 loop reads CASSSQGDQPQHF. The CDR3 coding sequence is TGTGCCAGCAGTTCACAGGGAGATCAGCCCCAGCATTTT.

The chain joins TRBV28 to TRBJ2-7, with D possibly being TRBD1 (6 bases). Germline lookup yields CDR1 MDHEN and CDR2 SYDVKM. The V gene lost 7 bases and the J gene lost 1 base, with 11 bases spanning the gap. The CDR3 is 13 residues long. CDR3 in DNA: TGTGCCAGCATACGGACAGTTTCCTACGAGCAGTACTTC. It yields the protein CASIRTVSYEQYF.

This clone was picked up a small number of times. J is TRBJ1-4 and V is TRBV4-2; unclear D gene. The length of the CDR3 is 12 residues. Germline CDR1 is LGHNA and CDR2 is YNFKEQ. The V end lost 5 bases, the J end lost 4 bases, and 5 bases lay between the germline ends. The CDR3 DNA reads TGTGCCAGCAGCTTCAGTAATGAAAAACTGTTTTTT. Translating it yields CASSFSNEKLFF.

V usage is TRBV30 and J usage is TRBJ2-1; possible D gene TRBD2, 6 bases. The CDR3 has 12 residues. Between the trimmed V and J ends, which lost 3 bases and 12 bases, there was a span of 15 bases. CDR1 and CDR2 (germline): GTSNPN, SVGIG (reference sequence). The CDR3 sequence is CAWSGRGTGQFF. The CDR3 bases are TGTGCCTGGAGCGGGCGGGGTACCGGGCAGTTCTTC.

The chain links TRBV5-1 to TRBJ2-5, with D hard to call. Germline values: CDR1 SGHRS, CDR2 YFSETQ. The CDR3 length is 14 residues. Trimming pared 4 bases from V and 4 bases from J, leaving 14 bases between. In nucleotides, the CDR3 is TGCGCCAGCAGCCCGCCGGGTGGCGGAGAGACCCAGTACTTC. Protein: CASSPPGGGETQYF.

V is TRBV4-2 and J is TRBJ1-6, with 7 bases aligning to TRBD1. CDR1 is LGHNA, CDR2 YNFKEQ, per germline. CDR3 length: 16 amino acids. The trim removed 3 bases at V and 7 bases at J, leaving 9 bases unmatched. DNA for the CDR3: TGTGCCAGCAGCCACATGCCGACAGGGATCAATTCACCCCTCCACTTT. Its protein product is CASSHMPTGINSPLHF.

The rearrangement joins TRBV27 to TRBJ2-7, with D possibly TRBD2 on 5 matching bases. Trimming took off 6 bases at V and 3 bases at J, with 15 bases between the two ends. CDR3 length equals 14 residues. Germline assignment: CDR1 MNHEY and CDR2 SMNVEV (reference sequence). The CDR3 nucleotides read TGTGCCAGCAGCCCTCTCGGACTTGGCTACGAGCAGTACTTC. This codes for CASSPLGLGYEQYF.

The CDR3 sequence: CASSLAGINEKLFF. The CDR3 DNA sequence: TGTGCCAGCAGCTTGGCGGGAATCAATGAAAAACTGTTTTTT. The J gene is TRBJ1-4, the V gene TRBV5-6, with D unresolved. V was trimmed by 0 bases and J by 5 bases, leaving 8 bases between them. In germline, CDR1 is SGHDT, CDR2 YYEEEE. This CDR3 spans 14 amino acids. The full variable domain, in which reference TRBV5-6 and TRBJ1-4 provide the parts outside the CDR3, is DAGVTQSPTHLIKTRGQQVTLRCSPKSGHDTVSWYQQALGQGPQFIFQYYEEEERQRGNFPDRFSGHQFPNYSSELNVNALLLGDSALYLCASSLAGINEKLFFGSGTQLSVL.